Listed below are T cell receptor beta chains from one sample, sequenced in a study of control samples from healthy donors and cancer patients. Clones were sequenced by immunoSEQ multiplex PCR, and TCRdb holds only the in-frame ones, with some missing. The repertoire holds about 120,000 clones, more than 80% seen once, with 0.95% to 1.3% in the top ten. Sequences were obtained from PBMCs. The receptors here all came from a woman aged 45-59 years with colorectal cancer. Each CDR3 is given with its conserved first and last residue. Fields, in order: D gene, CDR3 length, J gene, V gene, CDR3 protein, CDR3 DNA. D genes are given only for firm matches.

TRBD1	14	TRBJ1-2	TRBV30	CAWTPPGQSYGYTF	TGTGCCTGGACCCCACCGGGACAGAGCTATGGCTACACCTTC
.	15	TRBJ2-7	TRBV4-1	CASSQVSLLAYEQYF	TGCGCCAGCAGCCAAGTATCTTTGCTAGCCTACGAGCAGTACTTC
.	17	TRBJ2-6	TRBV7-3	CASSRGSLGGGANVLTF	TGTGCCAGCAGCCGTGGGTCCCTCGGTGGAGGGGCCAACGTCCTGACTTTC
.	14	TRBJ1-1	TRBV28	CASSSGAMNTEAFF	TGTGCCAGCAGTTCCGGGGCGATGAACACTGAAGCTTTCTTT
.	15	TRBJ1-6	TRBV9	CASSVESQSNSPLHF	TGTGCCAGCAGCGTCGAGTCACAGAGTAATTCACCCCTCCACTTT
.	13	TRBJ2-7	TRBV6-6	CASSYPGPSEQYF	TGTGCCAGCAGTTACCCGGGACCCTCCGAGCAGTACTTC
TRBD1	15	TRBJ1-5	TRBV18	CASSERTGFPQPQHF	TGTGCCAGCTCAGAGAGGACAGGGTTCCCTCAGCCCCAGCATTTT
TRBD1	12	TRBJ1-2	TRBV15	CATSQTGVGYTF	TGTGCCACCAGCCAAACAGGGGTGGGCTACACCTTC
.	14	TRBJ2-3	TRBV10-1	CASSEFSSTDTQYF	TGCGCCAGCAGTGAGTTTTCTAGCACAGATACGCAGTATTTT
.	12	TRBJ1-5	TRBV28	CATQGSNQPQHF	TGTGCCACCCAGGGTAGCAATCAGCCCCAGCATTTT
TRBD1	14	TRBJ2-7	TRBV2	CASSGGTGTYEQYF	TGTGCCAGCAGTGGAGGGACAGGGACATACGAGCAGTACTTC
.	14	TRBJ1-3	TRBV5-1	CASSLQDSGNTIYF	TGCGCCAGCAGCCTACAGGACTCTGGAAACACCATATATTTT
.	16	TRBJ2-2	TRBV27	CASSLFGGRNTGELFF	TGTGCCAGCAGTTTATTCGGGGGGCGTAACACCGGGGAGCTGTTTTTT
TRBD2	17	TRBJ2-6	TRBV19	CASRPGLAVSGANVLTF	TGTGCCAGTAGACCCGGACTAGCGGTCTCTGGGGCCAACGTCCTGACTTTC
.	13	TRBJ1-1	TRBV12-3/TRBV12-4	CASSFGADTEAFF	TGTGCCAGCAGTTTCGGGGCGGACACTGAAGCTTTCTTT
.	12	TRBJ2-2	TRBV10-3	CAIRDRPGELFF	TGTGCCATCAGAGACAGGCCCGGGGAGCTGTTTTTT
.	11	TRBJ2-3	TRBV5-1	CASSELGLEYF	TGCGCCAGCAGCGAACTAGGGTTGGAGTATTTT
.	17	TRBJ2-5	TRBV10-3	CAISDPLAPEPGETQYF	TGTGCCATCAGTGACCCCCTAGCGCCCGAGCCAGGGGAGACCCAGTACTTC
TRBD1	14	TRBJ2-7	TRBV6-5	CATTFDRGQYEQYF	TGTGCCACCACCTTTGACAGGGGGCAGTACGAGCAGTACTTC
.	13	TRBJ2-2	TRBV7-9	CASSLTAAGELFF	TGTGCCAGCAGCTTAACTGCTGCCGGGGAGCTGTTTTTT
TRBD1	14	TRBJ1-6	TRBV7-9	CASSSRDSNSPLHF	TGTGCCAGCAGCTCCCGGGACAGCAATTCACCCCTCCACTTT
.	15	TRBJ1-1	TRBV15	CATSRGDMRNTEAFF	TGTGCCACCAGCAGGGGGGACATGAGGAACACTGAAGCTTTCTTT
.	13	TRBJ2-7	TRBV19	CASSLEEGYEQYF	TGTGCCAGTAGTTTGGAGGAGGGCTACGAGCAGTACTTC
TRBD1	13	TRBJ1-1	TRBV12-3/TRBV12-4	CASSPGQGTEAFF	TGTGCCAGCAGTCCCGGACAGGGTACTGAAGCTTTCTTT
.	12	TRBJ2-4	TRBV2	CASSLQGGIQYF	TGTGCCAGCAGTCTACAGGGAGGCATTCAGTACTTC
.	12	TRBJ2-2	TRBV29-1	CSVEGGTGELFF	TGCAGCGTTGAAGGTGGAACCGGGGAGCTGTTTTTT
.	16	TRBJ2-3	TRBV7-2	CASSLANGGPGDTQYF	TGTGCCAGCAGCTTAGCCAACGGGGGGCCAGGGGATACGCAGTATTTT
.	12	TRBJ1-3	TRBV12-3/TRBV12-4	CASSSGTNTIYF	TGTGCCAGCAGTTCGGGGACAAACACCATATATTTT
.	14	TRBJ1-1	TRBV19	CASSTIGGTGEAFF	TGTGCCAGTAGTACTATCGGGGGGACGGGAGAAGCTTTCTTT
.	13	TRBJ2-7	TRBV3-1/TRBV3-2	CASSQFDGHEQYF	TGTGCCAGCAGCCAATTCGACGGCCACGAGCAGTACTTC
.	12	TRBJ2-2	TRBV20-1	CSASMGTGELFF	TGCAGTGCTAGTATGGGCACCGGGGAGCTGTTTTTT
.	15	TRBJ2-5	TRBV5-1	CASSLTPGSEETQYF	TGCGCCAGCAGCTTGACCCCGGGATCAGAAGAGACCCAGTACTTC
.	14	TRBJ1-2	TRBV4-2	CASSQDPGRRGYTF	TGTGCCAGCAGCCAAGATCCCGGCCGGAGGGGCTACACCTTC
.	16	TRBJ1-3	TRBV6-5	CASSSVQGYSGNTIYF	TGTGCCAGCAGTTCGGTACAGGGTTACTCTGGAAACACCATATATTTT
.	13	TRBJ1-1	TRBV5-1	CASRLGTNAEAFF	TGCGCCAGCAGATTGGGGACCAACGCTGAAGCTTTCTTT
.	14	TRBJ1-1	TRBV7-2	CASSLTQAVYVAFF	TGTGCCAGCAGCTTAACACAGGCCGTTTATGTAGCTTTCTTT
TRBD2	15	TRBJ2-7	TRBV25-1	CASSEYAGGPSEQYF	TGTGCCAGCAGTGAATATGCGGGAGGGCCCTCCGAGCAGTACTTC
TRBD1	17	TRBJ1-3	TRBV6-1	CASSDHYRGSTGNTIYF	TGTGCCAGCAGTGATCACTACAGGGGGTCTACTGGAAACACCATATATTTT
TRBD2	17	TRBJ2-1	TRBV3-1/TRBV3-2	CASSQEGWGLAPVEQFF	TGTGCCAGCAGCCAAGAAGGGTGGGGACTAGCTCCTGTGGAGCAGTTCTTC
TRBD1	17	TRBJ1-2	TRBV6-4	CASSDSGTGAQYYGYTF	TGTGCCAGCAGTGACTCGGGGACAGGGGCGCAGTACTATGGCTACACCTTC
TRBD1	13	TRBJ1-2	TRBV5-1	CASSFEGAGGYTF	TGCGCCAGCAGCTTCGAGGGGGCCGGTGGCTACACCTTC
TRBD1	15	TRBJ1-1	TRBV6-5	CASSYSDRGPTEAFF	TGTGCCAGCAGTTATTCCGACAGGGGGCCTACTGAAGCTTTCTTT
.	12	TRBJ1-3	TRBV6-6	CASKGSGNTIYF	TGTGCCAGCAAGGGATCTGGAAACACCATATATTTT
.	16	TRBJ1-2	TRBV6-5	CASSYSTGGGPEGYTF	TGTGCCAGCAGTTACTCGACTGGGGGGGGGCCGGAAGGCTACACCTTC
.	13	TRBJ2-3	TRBV12-3/TRBV12-4	CASSFSTTDTQYF	TGTGCCAGCAGTTTCAGTACAACAGATACGCAGTATTTT
.	17	TRBJ1-4	TRBV28	CASSAFGEWVTNEKLFF	TGTGCCAGCAGTGCCTTCGGGGAATGGGTAACTAATGAAAAACTGTTTTTT
.	13	TRBJ2-6	TRBV5-1	CASSLDGANVLTF	TGCGCCAGCAGCTTGGACGGGGCCAACGTCCTGACTTTC
.	13	TRBJ1-4	TRBV6-6	CASGNRVEEKLFF	TGTGCCAGCGGTAATAGGGTAGAGGAAAAACTGTTTTTT
TRBD1	13	TRBJ2-7	TRBV28	CASSLTGPYEQYF	TGTGCCAGCAGTCTGACAGGGCCTTACGAGCAGTACTTC
.	16	TRBJ2-4	TRBV5-1	CASSLLSGDAKNIQYF	TGCGCCAGCAGCTTGCTTTCAGGGGACGCCAAAAACATTCAGTACTTC
TRBD2	16	TRBJ2-1	TRBV10-2	CASSDAGLAAYNEQFF	TGCGCCAGCAGCGACGCCGGACTAGCGGCTTACAATGAGCAGTTCTTC
.	14	TRBJ2-2	TRBV9	CASSGSLNTGELFF	TGTGCCAGCAGCGGCAGTCTAAACACCGGGGAGCTGTTTTTT
.	15	TRBJ2-6	TRBV9	CASTSTVSGANVLTF	TGTGCCAGCACCTCGACAGTTTCTGGGGCCAACGTCCTGACTTTC
.	13	TRBJ2-5	TRBV6-5	CASSQLGQETQYF	TGTGCCAGCAGCCAACTCGGCCAAGAGACCCAGTACTTC
TRBD1	15	TRBJ1-5	TRBV11-2	CASSSYGQGNQPQHF	TGTGCCAGCAGCTCCTACGGACAGGGTAACCAGCCCCAGCATTTT
.	14	TRBJ1-2	TRBV3-1/TRBV3-2	CASSQGRINYGYTF	TGTGCCAGCAGCCAAGGCCGGATTAACTATGGCTACACCTTC